This TCR beta chain was found in a study of blood T cells in healthy people across ages (dated by TCRdb to the mid-2010s). Background on the whole study: In model experiments, roughly one uniquely barcoded TCR beta cDNA molecule per two T cells was captured by template switching. Age-related changes in TCR beta repertoire diversity were measured in the study by deep sequencing normalized with unique cDNA molecular identifiers. Four age groups were formed from the donors: young (average 16 years), middle-aged (approximately 40), aged (roughly 59) and long-lived (around 82). To avoid experimental bias, donors of different ages were spread randomly across the sequencing lanes. The study analyzed two additional independent replicas of 1 million unique cDNA reads from the same blood draw for two donors, one aged 18 to 29 and one aged 80 or older. Broader findings and caveats from the paper: Observed TCR beta diversity per million T cells fell roughly linearly with age, and a significant reduction was already apparent by age roughly 40. Compared with the aged group, more naive CD4+ T cells, fewer expanded clones and increased TCR diversity were shown by the long-lived group, suggesting age selection. Since profiling was done on bulk unsorted PBMCs, naive and antigen-experienced compartments could not be conclusively compared. The percentage of naive T cells measured by flow cytometry correlated strongly with observed TCR beta diversity. Estimates of total diversity from one million sequenced T cells were regarded as lower bounds and underestimates. Because the CMV infection status of the donors was unknown, age-related changes in expanded clonotypes may potentially have been confounded.

Libraries came from 5' RACE. A second PCR of about 6 to 11 cycles was run with a J-beta primer mix and a sample-barcoded 5' primer. A template-switch 5' adaptor carrying 12 random nucleotides introduced a unique molecular identifier onto each TCR beta cDNA molecule. Each sample yielded at least 3 million CDR3-containing paired-end reads. First-strand cDNA was synthesized from all RNA with the Mint cDNA synthesis kit, primed by a TRBC-specific oligonucleotide. After uracil-DNA glycosylase treatment, a first 18-cycle PCR used universal primers M1SS and BC2_uni_R on all cDNA. In the paper's pipeline: For normalization, 1 million high-quality reads were randomly selected from each sample, with every read carrying a distinct molecular identifier. Reads with shared molecular identifiers were discarded instead of being binned into consensus sequences. MiTCR, with a Q25 quality threshold and the strictest error-elimination algorithm, was used for CDR3 identification, clonotype clustering and error correction. A nonparametric unseen species model using Euler transformation provided a lower-bound estimate of total TCR beta diversity. TCRdb's own reprocessing of the public reads used fastp at Q25 and MiXCR and kept productive beta chains. Every distinct CDR3 protein forms one entry, paired with its most common genes and DNA. The V and J calls and clone size are TCRdb's, not the authors'. Here the sample has around 1,800,000 distinct CDR3 sequences; about two fifths occur a single time. 20% to 25% of the sample belongs to the ten largest clones.

In regard to this clonotype: What this receptor recognizes is not known. No base quality values were provided; no much bigger clone lies one nucleotide off.

The donors were some 39 Caucasian individuals from Russia, aged roughly 6 to 90 years, who were systemically healthy. Around 10 milliliters of peripheral blood were collected from each donor into EDTA-treated Vacutainer tubes. Ficoll-Paque density-gradient centrifugation was used to isolate PBMCs, with at least 7 million per sample. Trizol reagent was used to extract total RNA from the PBMCs, yielding at least 5.5 micrograms per sample. For every donor, flow cytometry on a PBMC aliquot measured the percentage of naive CD45RAhigh/CD27high T cells. V is reduced by 0 bases and J by 8 bases, leaving a spacing of 19 bases between them. The germline V gene gives CDR1 as SQVTM and CDR2 as ANQGSEA. From the cysteine up to the phenylalanine, the CDR3 has a length of 15 residues. Just CDR3 DNA is preserved here, 45 bases in frame from base 1.

The sequence links TRBV29-1 to TRBJ1-2; the D gene is perhaps TRBD1, from 6 matching bases. The clonotype comes from a human donor in good health. Sequencing used blood. The encoded CDR3 is CSVEEWGEGGLGYTF. The DNA reads TGCAGCGTTGAAGAGTGGGGAGAGGGGGGGCTCGGCTACACCTTC.